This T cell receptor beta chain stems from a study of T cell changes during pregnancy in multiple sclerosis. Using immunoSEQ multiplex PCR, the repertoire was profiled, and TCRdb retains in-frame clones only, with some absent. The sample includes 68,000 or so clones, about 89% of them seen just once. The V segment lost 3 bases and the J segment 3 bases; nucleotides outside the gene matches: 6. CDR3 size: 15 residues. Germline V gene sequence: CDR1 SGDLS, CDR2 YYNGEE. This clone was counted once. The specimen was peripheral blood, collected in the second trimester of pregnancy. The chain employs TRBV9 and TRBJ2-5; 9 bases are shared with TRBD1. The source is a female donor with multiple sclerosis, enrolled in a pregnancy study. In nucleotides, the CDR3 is TGTGCCAGCAGCGAGGGGGACAGGGCAAAAGAGACCCAGTACTTC. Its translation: CASSEGDRAKETQYF.